The 21 T cell receptor beta chains below all came from one sample that was sequenced in a study of PD-L1 blockade in urothelial cancer. Clones were read by immunoSEQ multiplex PCR, and TCRdb kept only the in-frame ones, dropping some. The sample shows about 130,000 clones, about 88% of them seen only once. Time point denoted: pretreatment peripheral blood. The sample here was PBMCs, taken around atezolizumab (anti-PD-L1) treatment. The receptors originated from a man aged 45-65 years with urothelial cancer.

This clone showed up just a few times. At the DNA level, this CDR3 is encoded by other sequences in the same sample as well. CDR3 amino acids: CASSLARSSYNEQFF. Written as DNA, the CDR3 is TGCGCCAGCAGCTTGGCCCGGAGCTCCTACAATGAGCAGTTCTTC. The chain employs TRBV5-1 and TRBJ2-1, with D unclear. CDR3 length equals 15 residues. Deletions cut 0 bases from V and 0 bases from J, with 7 bases between. CDR1 is SGHRS and CDR2 is YFSETQ in the germline V gene. The variable domain in full, with the rest retrieved from reference TRBV5-1 and TRBJ2-1, is KAGVTQTPRYLIKTRGQQVTLSCSPISGHRSVSWYQQTPGQGLQFLFEYFSETQRNKGNFPGRFSGRQFSNSRSEMNVSTLELGDSALYLCASSLARSSYNEQFFGPGTRLTVL.

The genes are TRBV7-2 and TRBJ2-5; 16 nucleotides line up with TRBD2. The germline CDR1 and CDR2 sequences are SGHTA and FQGNSA. V lost 6 bases, J lost 6 bases, and 4 bases stayed unmatched. The CDR3 spans 15 residues. CDR3 amino acids: CASRGLAGGPQTQYF. The CDR3 nucleotides are TGTGCCAGCAGGGGACTAGCGGGAGGGCCCCAGACCCAGTACTTC.

The J gene is TRBJ1-1, the V gene TRBV28; D is perhaps TRBD1 (6 bases). V lost 6 bases and J lost 5, with 16 bases in between. CDR1 and CDR2 from the germline V gene are MDHEN and SYDVKM. This CDR3 contains 14 residues. This CDR3 is CASRLQGIRTEAFF. For the CDR3, the DNA is TGTGCCAGCAGACTACAGGGAATAAGAACTGAAGCTTTCTTT.

This rearrangement joins TRBV28 to TRBJ2-1; D gene uncertain. This CDR3 contains 15 residues. V was pared by 5 bases and J by 1 base, with 12 bases between. The V gene's germline CDR1 is MDHEN and CDR2 SYDVKM. The CDR3 is CASSLLGSSYNEQFF. The CDR3 nucleotides read TGTGCCAGCAGTCTTTTGGGCTCTTCCTACAATGAGCAGTTCTTC.

J is TRBJ2-7 and V is TRBV7-2; D uncertain. Deletions cut 2 bases from V and 2 bases from J, with 7 bases between. Germline-derived CDR1 and CDR2 are SGHTA and FQGNSA. There are 13 residues in the CDR3. The chain's CDR3 is CASSLPPAYEQYF. The CDR3 DNA follows: TGTGCCAGCAGCTTACCCCCCGCCTACGAGCAGTACTTC.

The chain employs TRBV30 and TRBJ2-1; weak D call: TRBD1 (5 bases). This CDR3 spans 14 amino acids. Trimming removed 4 bases at V and 1 base at J, with 11 bases between. Germline V gene sequence: CDR1 GTSNPN, CDR2 SVGIG (reference sequence). The CDR3 reads CAWKLAGSYNEQFF. The CDR3 nucleotides read TGTGCCTGGAAGTTGGCAGGGTCCTACAATGAGCAGTTCTTC.

V usage is TRBV2 and J usage is TRBJ1-5, with D maybe TRBD1 (6 bases). The CDR3 sequence is 16 residues long. Germline-derived CDR1 and CDR2 are SNHLY and FYNNEI. Trimming took off 8 bases at V and 4 bases at J, with 21 bases between the two ends. CDR3 nucleotides: TGTGCCAGCGACGCCGAACCGGGGGGCTCGAATCAGCCCCAGCATTTT. This translates into CASDAEPGGSNQPQHF.

The DNA of the CDR3 is TGCAGTGCCAAAGGAGGCTATGGCTACACCTTC. Its protein product is CSAKGGYGYTF. J is TRBJ1-2 and V is TRBV20-1; D call uncertain. Germline values: CDR1 DFQATT, CDR2 SNEGSKA (reference sequence). There are 11 residues in the CDR3. V shed 6 bases and J shed 4 bases, with 9 bases lying between them.

V usage is TRBV27 and J usage is TRBJ1-1; D is ambiguous. CDR3 length equals 14 residues. Trimming removed 4 bases at V and 9 bases at J, with 18 bases between. Germline V gene sequence: CDR1 MNHEY, CDR2 SMNVEV (reference sequence). CDR3 in amino acids: CASSYSSRSGKAFF. DNA of the CDR3: TGTGCCAGCAGTTACAGCAGCCGGTCAGGAAAAGCTTTCTTT.

The chain couples TRBV4-1 to TRBJ2-1; 9 bases fit TRBD2. V dropped 0 bases and J dropped 4; count of bases not matched to a gene: 10. Germline CDR1 is MGHRA and CDR2 is YSYEKL. The CDR3 sequence is 18 residues long. The CDR3 spells CASSQDYAGGPGYNEQFF. Here the CDR3 DNA reads TGCGCCAGCAGCCAAGATTACGCGGGAGGGCCGGGATACAATGAGCAGTTCTTC.

The genes are TRBV7-2 and TRBJ1-2; 7 nucleotides agree with TRBD1. V shed 4 bases and J 1 base; nucleotides not matched to a gene: 0. There are 13 residues in the CDR3. Germline lookup yields CDR1 SGHTA and CDR2 FQGNSA. As DNA, the CDR3 is TGTGCCAGCAGCTGGGACAGTAACTATGGCTACACCTTC. It specifies CASSWDSNYGYTF.

CDR3 sequence (DNA): TGTGCCAGCAGCCAGGAGAGCGGGAGGGGTGCGGAGCAGTTCTTC. Translation: CASSQESGRGAEQFF. V usage is TRBV4-2 and J usage is TRBJ2-1; 10 bases line up with TRBD2. V lost 3 bases to trimming and J lost 10 bases; unmatched junction nucleotides: 9. The CDR3 is made up of 15 amino acids. The V gene's germline CDR1 is LGHNA and CDR2 YNFKEQ.

The chain combines TRBV15 with TRBJ1-5; tentative D call: TRBD1 (6 bases). Germline V gives CDR1 LNHNV, CDR2 YYDKDF (reference sequence). Trimming removed 0 bases at V and 9 bases at J, with 15 bases between. This CDR3 contains 15 residues. The CDR3 protein is CATSRDGQTSRPQHF. In DNA, the CDR3 is TGTGCCACCAGCAGAGATGGACAGACCAGTCGGCCCCAGCATTTT.

This clone was picked up a small number of times. The rearrangement joins TRBV18 to TRBJ1-1; 11 bases are a match to TRBD1. The germline CDR1 and CDR2 sequences are KGHSH and LQKENI. This CDR3 region has 15 residues. Losses at the gene ends were 4 bases for V and 5 bases for J; bases not matched to a gene: 6. The chain's CDR3 is CASSHPGQGGTEAFF. In nucleotides, the CDR3 is TGTGCCAGCTCACACCCGGGACAGGGGGGAACTGAAGCTTTCTTT.

This sequence joins TRBV11-2 and TRBJ2-5, with a possible D match to TRBD2 (5 bases). Between the trimmed V and J ends, which lost 0 bases and 6 bases, there was a span of 14 bases. CDR3 length: 15 residues. Germline loops: CDR1 SGHAT, CDR2 FQNNGV. This chain's CDR3 is CASSLDHSIAQTQYF. Written as DNA, the CDR3 is TGTGCCAGCAGCTTAGATCATTCGATAGCGCAGACCCAGTACTTC.

V gene TRBV2 combines with J gene TRBJ2-1; 7 positions agree with TRBD1. This CDR3 comprises 15 residues. Trimming took 4 bases from V and 2 from J; bases not matched to a gene: 5. Germline lookup yields CDR1 SNHLY and CDR2 FYNNEI. In nucleotides, the CDR3 is TGTGCCAGCAGTGGACAGGGTTTAACCTACAATGAGCAGTTCTTC. Translated, it gives CASSGQGLTYNEQFF. Based on the CDR3 plus reference TRBV2 and TRBJ2-1, the full variable domain is EPEVTQTPSHQVTQMGQEVILRCVPISNHLYFYWYRQILGQKVEFLVSFYNNEISEKSEIFDDQFSVERPDGSNFTLKIRSTKLEDSAMYFCASSGQGLTYNEQFFGPGTRLTVL.

The genes are TRBV6-1 and TRBJ2-1; TRBD1 agrees at 9 bases. Germline CDR1 and CDR2: MNHNS and SASEGT. The CDR3 spans 14 residues. V was clipped by 6 bases and J by 5 bases; unmatched bases: 5. CDR3 DNA sequence: TGTGCCAGCAGCCGGACAGGGGCGGACAATGAGCAGTTCTTC. Its translation is CASSRTGADNEQFF.

This chain links TRBV28 with TRBJ1-6; no reliable D call. The V and J ends lost 6 bases and 7 bases respectively, with 16 bases between them. Germline V gene sequence: CDR1 MDHEN, CDR2 SYDVKM. The CDR3 is 15 amino acids. CDR3 loop: CASSQANGYNSPLHF. The CDR3 DNA reads as TGTGCCAGCAGCCAAGCCAACGGTTACAATTCACCCCTCCACTTT.

The genes are TRBV19 and TRBJ2-7, with 10 bases lining up with TRBD2. Germline V gene data show CDR1 as LNHDA and CDR2 as SQIVND (reference sequence). The CDR3 has 14 amino acids. The trim removed 2 bases at V and 6 bases at J, leaving 4 bases unmatched. Here the CDR3 DNA reads TGTGCCAGTAGTATAACTAGCGGGAATTCCGAGCAGTACTTC. Its translation: CASSITSGNSEQYF.

This sequence joins TRBV5-1 and TRBJ1-2, with TRBD1 matching 7 bases. The CDR3 consists of 17 residues. The trim removed 0 bases at V and 4 bases at J, leaving 12 bases unmatched. The germline V gene encodes CDR1 SGHRS and CDR2 YFSETQ. CDR3 in DNA: TGCGCCAGCAGCTTGGACAGGGGATCACTACTTTCCTATGGCTACACCTTC. Protein: CASSLDRGSLLSYGYTF.

The table lists this clone with a count of one. V is TRBV25-1 and J is TRBJ2-1; 9 nucleotides align to TRBD1. This CDR3 has 15 amino acids. Germline loops: CDR1 MGHDK, CDR2 SYGVNS. The ends lost 2 bases at V and 9 bases at J; junction bases unmatched: 8. The CDR3 DNA reads TGTGCCAGCAGTGAACCGGGACAGGGTTTCGGTGAGCAGTTCTTC. This sequence encodes CASSEPGQGFGEQFF.